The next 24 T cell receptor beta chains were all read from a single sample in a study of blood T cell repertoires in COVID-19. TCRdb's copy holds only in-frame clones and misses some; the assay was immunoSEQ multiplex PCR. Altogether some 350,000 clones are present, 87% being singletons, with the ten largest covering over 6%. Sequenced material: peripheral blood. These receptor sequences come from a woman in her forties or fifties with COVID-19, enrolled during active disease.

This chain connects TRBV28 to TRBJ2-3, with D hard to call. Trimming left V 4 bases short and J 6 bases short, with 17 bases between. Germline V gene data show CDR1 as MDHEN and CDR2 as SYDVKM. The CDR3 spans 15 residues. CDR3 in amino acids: CASSSPETVLDTQYF. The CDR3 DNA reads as TGTGCCAGCAGTTCCCCGGAGACGGTACTTGATACGCAGTATTTT.

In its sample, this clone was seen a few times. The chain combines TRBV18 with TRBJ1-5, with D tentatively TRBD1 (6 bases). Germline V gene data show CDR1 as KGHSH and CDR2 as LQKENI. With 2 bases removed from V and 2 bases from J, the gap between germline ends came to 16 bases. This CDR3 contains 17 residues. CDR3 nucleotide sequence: TGTGCCAGCTCACCATCGTCAGGGGATTTGGGCAATCAGCCCCAGCATTTT. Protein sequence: CASSPSSGDLGNQPQHF.

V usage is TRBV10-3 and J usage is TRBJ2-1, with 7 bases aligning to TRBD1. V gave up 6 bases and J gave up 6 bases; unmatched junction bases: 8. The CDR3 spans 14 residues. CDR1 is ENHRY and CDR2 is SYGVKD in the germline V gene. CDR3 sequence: CAIRETGLGNEQFF. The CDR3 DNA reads TGTGCCATCAGGGAGACAGGGTTAGGCAATGAGCAGTTCTTC.

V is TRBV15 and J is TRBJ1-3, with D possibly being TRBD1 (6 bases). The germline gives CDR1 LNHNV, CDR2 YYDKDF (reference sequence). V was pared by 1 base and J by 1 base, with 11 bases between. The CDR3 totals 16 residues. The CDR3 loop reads CATSRGDTGSGNTIYF. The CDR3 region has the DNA TGTGCCACCAGCAGAGGGGACACAGGGTCTGGAAACACCATATATTTT. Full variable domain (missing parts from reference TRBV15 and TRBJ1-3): DAMVIQNPRYQVTQFGKPVTLSCSQTLNHNVMYWYQQKSSQAPKLLFHYYDKDFNNEADTPDNFQSRRPNTSFCFLDIRSPGLGDTAMYLCATSRGDTGSGNTIYFGEGSWLTVV.

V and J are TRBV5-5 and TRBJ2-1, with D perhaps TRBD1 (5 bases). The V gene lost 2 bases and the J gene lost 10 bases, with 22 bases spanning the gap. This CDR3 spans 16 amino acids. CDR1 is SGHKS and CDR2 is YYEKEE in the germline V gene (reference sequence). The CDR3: CASSFGLGHGFGEQFF. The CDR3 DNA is TGTGCCAGCAGCTTTGGATTAGGACATGGATTCGGGGAGCAGTTCTTC.

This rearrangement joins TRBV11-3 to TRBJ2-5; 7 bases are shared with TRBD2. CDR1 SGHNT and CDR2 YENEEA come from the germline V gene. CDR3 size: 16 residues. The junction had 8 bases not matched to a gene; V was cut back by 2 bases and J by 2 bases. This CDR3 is CASSLFSGKGQETQYF. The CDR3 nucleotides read TGTGCCAGCAGCTTATTCAGCGGGAAGGGGCAAGAGACCCAGTACTTC.

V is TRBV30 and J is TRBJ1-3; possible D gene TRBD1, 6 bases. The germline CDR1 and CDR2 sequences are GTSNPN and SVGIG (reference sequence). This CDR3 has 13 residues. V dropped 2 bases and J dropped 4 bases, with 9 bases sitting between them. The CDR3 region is CAWSTGQGNTIYF. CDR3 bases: TGTGCCTGGAGTACAGGGCAAGGAAACACCATATATTTT.

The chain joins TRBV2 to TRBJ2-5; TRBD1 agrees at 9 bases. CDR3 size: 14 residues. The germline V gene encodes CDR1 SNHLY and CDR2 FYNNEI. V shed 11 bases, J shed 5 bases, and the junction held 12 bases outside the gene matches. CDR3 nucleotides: TGTGCCTCGATACGGACAGGGGCGGCCGAGACCCAGTACTTC. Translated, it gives CASIRTGAAETQYF. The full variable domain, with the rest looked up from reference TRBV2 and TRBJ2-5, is EPEVTQTPSHQVTQMGQEVILRCVPISNHLYFYWYRQILGQKVEFLVSFYNNEISEKSEIFDDQFSVERPDGSNFTLKIRSTKLEDSAMYFCASIRTGAAETQYFGPGTRLLVL.

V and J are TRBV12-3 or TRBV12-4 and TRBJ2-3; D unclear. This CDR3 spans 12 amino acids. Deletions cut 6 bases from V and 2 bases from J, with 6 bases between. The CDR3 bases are TGTGCCAGCAGACGCGTCACAGATACGCAGTATTTT. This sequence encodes CASRRVTDTQYF.

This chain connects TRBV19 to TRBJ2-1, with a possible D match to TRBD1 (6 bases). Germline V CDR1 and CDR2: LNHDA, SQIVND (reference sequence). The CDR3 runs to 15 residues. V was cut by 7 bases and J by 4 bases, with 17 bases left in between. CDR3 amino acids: CASTLGDTKYNEQFF. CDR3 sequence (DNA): TGTGCCAGTACCCTAGGGGACACTAAATACAATGAGCAGTTCTTC.

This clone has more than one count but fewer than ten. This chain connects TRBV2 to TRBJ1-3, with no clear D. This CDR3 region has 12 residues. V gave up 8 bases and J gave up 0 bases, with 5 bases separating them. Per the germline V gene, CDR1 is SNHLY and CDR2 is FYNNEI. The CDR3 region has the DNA TGTGCCAGCGAAGCCTCTGGAAACACCATATATTTT. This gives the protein CASEASGNTIYF.

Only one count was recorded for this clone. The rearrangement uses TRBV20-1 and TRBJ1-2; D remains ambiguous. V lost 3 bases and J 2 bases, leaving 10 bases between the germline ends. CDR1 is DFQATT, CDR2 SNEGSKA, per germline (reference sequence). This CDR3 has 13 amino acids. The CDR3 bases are TGCAGTGCTAGTGAGGGCTTAAACTATGGCTACACCTTC. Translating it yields CSASEGLNYGYTF.

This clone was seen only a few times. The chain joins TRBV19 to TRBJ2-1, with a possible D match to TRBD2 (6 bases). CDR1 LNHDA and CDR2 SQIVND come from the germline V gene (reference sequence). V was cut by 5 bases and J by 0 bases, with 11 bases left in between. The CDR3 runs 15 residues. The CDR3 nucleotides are TGTGCCAGTAGTTTAAGCGGGTTCTCCTACAATGAGCAGTTCTTC. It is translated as CASSLSGFSYNEQFF.

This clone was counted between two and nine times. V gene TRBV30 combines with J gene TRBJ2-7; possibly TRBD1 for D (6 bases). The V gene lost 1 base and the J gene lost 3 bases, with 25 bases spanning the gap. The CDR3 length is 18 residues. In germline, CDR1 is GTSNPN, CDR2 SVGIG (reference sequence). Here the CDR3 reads CAWSAGNRDTLQDYEQYF. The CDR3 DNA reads TGTGCCTGGAGTGCTGGGAACCGGGACACACTACAGGACTACGAGCAGTACTTC.

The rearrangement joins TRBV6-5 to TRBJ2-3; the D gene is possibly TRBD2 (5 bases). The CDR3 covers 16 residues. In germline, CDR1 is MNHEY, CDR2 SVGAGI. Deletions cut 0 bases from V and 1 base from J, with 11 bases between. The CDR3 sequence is CASSYSISGGTDTQYF. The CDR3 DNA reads TGTGCCAGCAGTTACTCGATCAGCGGAGGCACAGATACGCAGTATTTT.

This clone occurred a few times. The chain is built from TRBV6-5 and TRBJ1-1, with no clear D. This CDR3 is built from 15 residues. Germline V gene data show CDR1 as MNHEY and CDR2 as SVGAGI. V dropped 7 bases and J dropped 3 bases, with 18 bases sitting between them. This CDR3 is CASTGGAKKDTEAFF. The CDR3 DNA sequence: TGTGCCAGCACGGGAGGAGCGAAGAAGGACACTGAAGCTTTCTTT.

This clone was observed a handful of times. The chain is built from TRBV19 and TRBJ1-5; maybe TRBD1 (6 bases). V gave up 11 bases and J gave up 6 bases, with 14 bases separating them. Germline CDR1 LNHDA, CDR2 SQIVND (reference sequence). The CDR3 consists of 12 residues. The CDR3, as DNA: TGTGCCTCAGGGGCGATTTTTCAGCCCCAGCATTTT. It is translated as CASGAIFQPQHF.

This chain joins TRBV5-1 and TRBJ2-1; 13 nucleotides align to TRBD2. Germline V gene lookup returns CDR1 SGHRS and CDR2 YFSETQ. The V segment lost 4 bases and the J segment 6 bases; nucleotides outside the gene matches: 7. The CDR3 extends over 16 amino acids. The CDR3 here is CASSRTSGRVGNEQFF. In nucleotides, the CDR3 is TGCGCCAGCAGCAGGACTAGCGGGAGAGTAGGCAATGAGCAGTTCTTC.

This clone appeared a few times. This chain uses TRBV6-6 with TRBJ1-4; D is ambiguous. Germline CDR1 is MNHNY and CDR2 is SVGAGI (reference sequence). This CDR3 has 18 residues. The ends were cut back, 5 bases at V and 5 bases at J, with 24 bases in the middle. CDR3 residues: CASSLPLGEYLGNEKLFF. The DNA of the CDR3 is TGTGCCAGCAGTCTTCCGCTGGGAGAATATTTAGGGAATGAAAAACTGTTTTTT.

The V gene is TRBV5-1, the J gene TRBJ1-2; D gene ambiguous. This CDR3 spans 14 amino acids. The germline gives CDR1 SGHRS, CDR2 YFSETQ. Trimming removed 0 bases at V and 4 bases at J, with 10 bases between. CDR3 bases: TGCGCCAGCAGCTTGGAAACCAGAACCTATGGCTACACCTTC. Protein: CASSLETRTYGYTF.

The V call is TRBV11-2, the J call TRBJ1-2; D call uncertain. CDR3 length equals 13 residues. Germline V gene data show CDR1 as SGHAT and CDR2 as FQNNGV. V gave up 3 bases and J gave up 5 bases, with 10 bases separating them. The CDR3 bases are TGTGCCAGCAGCTTGGCGGGGATGTATGGCTACACCTTC. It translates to CASSLAGMYGYTF.

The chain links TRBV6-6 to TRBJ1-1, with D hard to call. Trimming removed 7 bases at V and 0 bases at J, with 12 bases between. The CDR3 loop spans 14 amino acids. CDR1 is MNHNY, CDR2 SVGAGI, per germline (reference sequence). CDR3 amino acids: CASNHQRLNTEAFF. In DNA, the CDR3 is TGTGCCAGCAACCACCAGAGGTTGAACACTGAAGCTTTCTTT.

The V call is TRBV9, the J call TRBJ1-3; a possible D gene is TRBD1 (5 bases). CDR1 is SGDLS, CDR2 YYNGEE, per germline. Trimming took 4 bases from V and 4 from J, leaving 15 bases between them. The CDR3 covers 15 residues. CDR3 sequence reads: CASSPDPGSGNTIYF. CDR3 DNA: TGTGCCAGCAGCCCAGACCCAGGGTCCGGAAACACCATATATTTT.

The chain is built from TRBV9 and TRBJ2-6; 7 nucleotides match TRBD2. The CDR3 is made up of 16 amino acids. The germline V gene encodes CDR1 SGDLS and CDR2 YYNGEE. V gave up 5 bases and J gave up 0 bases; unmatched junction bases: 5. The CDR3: CASRGGPGSGANVLTF. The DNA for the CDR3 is TGTGCCAGCAGGGGAGGGCCTGGCTCTGGGGCCAACGTCCTGACTTTC.